The rows below give T cell receptor beta chains drawn from one sample of a study of blood T cell repertoires in COVID-19. Only in-frame clones appear in the TCRdb table, and some are missing; sequencing was by immunoSEQ multiplex PCR. The data hold around 200,000 clones, with less than 90% observed a single time. What was sequenced was peripheral blood. Receptor source: a woman in her seventies with COVID-19, enrolled during active disease. Each CDR3 is given with its conserved first and last residue. A D gene is named only where the DNA matches it firmly. Size is stated for part of the rows, as once, few or many counts, or as a class when the clone is expanded.

v_call: TRBV27
clone_size: -
d_call: -
j_call: TRBJ1-2
cdr3_nt: TGTGCCAGCAGTTTATCAGGGGGGGGATATGGCTACACCTTC
cdr3_aa: CASSLSGGGYGYTF

v_call: TRBV4-1
clone_size: -
d_call: TRBD2
j_call: TRBJ2-3
cdr3_nt: TGCGCCAGCAGACGAATAGGCGGGGGGGGCACAGATACGCAGTATTTT
cdr3_aa: CASRRIGGGGTDTQYF

v_call: TRBV14
clone_size: few
d_call: TRBD1
j_call: TRBJ1-2
cdr3_nt: TGTGCCAGCAGCCAAGATCGGCTGGAGACAGGGCGGTTATGGGATGGCTACACCTTC
cdr3_aa: CASSQDRLETGRLWDGYTF

v_call: TRBV7-8
clone_size: -
d_call: -
j_call: TRBJ2-7
cdr3_nt: TGTGCCAGCAGCTTTAACAGGCCTTCCTACGAGCAGTACTTC
cdr3_aa: CASSFNRPSYEQYF

v_call: TRBV6-5
clone_size: -
d_call: -
j_call: TRBJ1-5
cdr3_nt: TGTGCCAGCAGTCGGACAGAAAATCAGCCCCAGCATTTT
cdr3_aa: CASSRTENQPQHF

v_call: TRBV6-6
clone_size: -
d_call: TRBD1
j_call: TRBJ1-5
cdr3_nt: TGTGCCAGCAGTGGACAGGGGGGAGATCAGCCCCAGCATTTT
cdr3_aa: CASSGQGGDQPQHF

v_call: TRBV7-2
clone_size: -
d_call: -
j_call: TRBJ1-1
cdr3_nt: TGTGCCAGCAGCTCAAAGTGGAGCGCCGCAGAAGCTTTCTTT
cdr3_aa: CASSSKWSAAEAFF

v_call: TRBV3-1/TRBV3-2
clone_size: -
d_call: -
j_call: TRBJ2-5
cdr3_nt: TGTGCCAGCTCACCACCCAGGATCCAAGAGACCCAGTACTTC
cdr3_aa: CASSPPRIQETQYF

v_call: TRBV7-2
clone_size: once
d_call: TRBD1
j_call: TRBJ1-6
cdr3_nt: TGTGCCAGCAGGCGTAGGGGACAGCCGATACCTGATTCACCCCTCCACTTT
cdr3_aa: CASRRRGQPIPDSPLHF

v_call: TRBV7-2
clone_size: -
d_call: TRBD1
j_call: TRBJ1-1
cdr3_nt: TGTGCCAGCAGCCAGACAGGGATCAAAGCTTTCTTT
cdr3_aa: CASSQTGIKAFF

v_call: TRBV6-5
clone_size: -
d_call: TRBD2
j_call: TRBJ2-7
cdr3_nt: TGTGCCAGCAGTTACTATCTAGCGGGAGTCTACGAGCAGTACTTC
cdr3_aa: CASSYYLAGVYEQYF

v_call: TRBV4-1
clone_size: -
d_call: -
j_call: TRBJ2-5
cdr3_nt: TGCGCCAGCAGCCAAGAAATAGTAGGCAGGGTTGACGAGACCCAGTACTTC
cdr3_aa: CASSQEIVGRVDETQYF

v_call: TRBV2
clone_size: -
d_call: TRBD1
j_call: TRBJ1-1
cdr3_nt: TGTGCCAGCAGGGGGACAGGGCGGAACACTGAAGCTTTCTTT
cdr3_aa: CASRGTGRNTEAFF

v_call: TRBV5-1
clone_size: -
d_call: TRBD2
j_call: TRBJ2-3
cdr3_nt: TGCGCCAGCAGCTTGCCCCGAGCGGGAGCCACAGATACGCAGTATTTT
cdr3_aa: CASSLPRAGATDTQYF

v_call: TRBV5-6
clone_size: -
d_call: TRBD2
j_call: TRBJ2-3
cdr3_nt: TGTGCCAGCTCAATTAACCCGGGACTAGCGGGGTACCGCACAGATACGCAGTATTTT
cdr3_aa: CASSINPGLAGYRTDTQYF

v_call: TRBV11-2
clone_size: -
d_call: -
j_call: TRBJ1-5
cdr3_nt: TGTGCCAGCAGCTTGACAGGCCTCGCCAATCAGCCCCAGCATTTT
cdr3_aa: CASSLTGLANQPQHF

v_call: TRBV5-8
clone_size: -
d_call: -
j_call: TRBJ1-2
cdr3_nt: TGTGCCAGCAGCTTGCGCTATACTGCGAGGGGCTACACCTTC
cdr3_aa: CASSLRYTARGYTF

v_call: TRBV7-2
clone_size: -
d_call: -
j_call: TRBJ2-5
cdr3_nt: TGTGCCAGCAGCTTTCGGCGGGGAGAGACCCAGTACTTC
cdr3_aa: CASSFRRGETQYF

v_call: TRBV2
clone_size: -
d_call: -
j_call: TRBJ1-2
cdr3_nt: TGTGCCAGCACCATAGGAGGGATCGTAACTGGCTACACCTTC
cdr3_aa: CASTIGGIVTGYTF

v_call: TRBV25-1
clone_size: -
d_call: -
j_call: TRBJ2-1
cdr3_nt: TGTGCCAGCAGTGAACAGATAGAGCAGTTCTTC
cdr3_aa: CASSEQIEQFF

v_call: TRBV4-2
clone_size: -
d_call: -
j_call: TRBJ2-5
cdr3_nt: TGTGCCAGCAGCCAATCAGCCTTGGCCCAGGGTAGGGGAGAGACCCAGTACTTC
cdr3_aa: CASSQSALAQGRGETQYF

v_call: TRBV5-6
clone_size: once
d_call: -
j_call: TRBJ2-3
cdr3_nt: TGTGCCAGCAGCTTGGGGGGCGGCACAGATACGCAGTATTTT
cdr3_aa: CASSLGGGTDTQYF

v_call: TRBV6-1
clone_size: -
d_call: -
j_call: TRBJ1-1
cdr3_nt: TGTGCCAGCAGTGATCCTCAGGGATTCGCCGAAGCTTTCTTT
cdr3_aa: CASSDPQGFAEAFF

v_call: TRBV11-3
clone_size: -
d_call: -
j_call: TRBJ2-3
cdr3_nt: TGTGCCAGCAGCTTAAAAGAGGGAGATACGCAGTATTTT
cdr3_aa: CASSLKEGDTQYF

v_call: TRBV4-1
clone_size: once
d_call: -
j_call: TRBJ1-4
cdr3_nt: TGCGCCAGCAGCCCGGCGGGCCCGACCGCTAATGAAAAACTGTTTTTT
cdr3_aa: CASSPAGPTANEKLFF

v_call: TRBV19
clone_size: -
d_call: -
j_call: TRBJ2-7
cdr3_nt: TGTGCCAGTAGTATCCCGGCTAGTAATAACGAGCAGTACTTC
cdr3_aa: CASSIPASNNEQYF

v_call: TRBV5-4
clone_size: -
d_call: TRBD2
j_call: TRBJ2-7
cdr3_nt: TGTGCCAGCAGCTTGGATAGCGGGAGCCCCTACGAGCAGTACTTC
cdr3_aa: CASSLDSGSPYEQYF

v_call: TRBV6-1
clone_size: -
d_call: TRBD1
j_call: TRBJ1-5
cdr3_nt: TGTGCCAGCAGTGAAATTCAGGGGGCCGGTGGCAATCAGCCCCAGCATTTT
cdr3_aa: CASSEIQGAGGNQPQHF

v_call: TRBV28
clone_size: once
d_call: -
j_call: TRBJ2-5
cdr3_nt: TGTGCCAGCAGCAAATCCCAAGAGACCCAGTACTTC
cdr3_aa: CASSKSQETQYF

v_call: TRBV6-6
clone_size: -
d_call: -
j_call: TRBJ1-3
cdr3_nt: TGTGCCAGCAGTTATGGGCAGGGGACTGGAAACACCATATATTTT
cdr3_aa: CASSYGQGTGNTIYF

v_call: TRBV7-2
clone_size: few
d_call: TRBD1
j_call: TRBJ1-2
cdr3_nt: TGTGCCAGCAGGCTGCGCGCCGGACAGGGGTGGAACTATGGCTACACCTTC
cdr3_aa: CASRLRAGQGWNYGYTF

v_call: TRBV5-1
clone_size: -
d_call: TRBD2
j_call: TRBJ2-5
cdr3_nt: TGCGCCAGCAGCTTGGGGGCTAGCGGGGGCCGGGAGACCCAGTACTTC
cdr3_aa: CASSLGASGGRETQYF

v_call: TRBV5-4
clone_size: -
d_call: TRBD1
j_call: TRBJ2-7
cdr3_nt: TGTGCCAGCAGCCAACAGGGGGCAAGGCGCGAGCAGTACTTC
cdr3_aa: CASSQQGARREQYF

v_call: TRBV2
clone_size: -
d_call: -
j_call: TRBJ1-3
cdr3_nt: TGTGCCAGCAGTCTCTATTCCCCCCCTCCAGGAAACACCATATATTTT
cdr3_aa: CASSLYSPPPGNTIYF

v_call: TRBV3-1/TRBV3-2
clone_size: few
d_call: -
j_call: TRBJ2-1
cdr3_nt: TGTGCCAGCAGCCAAGCGGACAATGAGCAGTTCTTC
cdr3_aa: CASSQADNEQFF

v_call: TRBV11-2
clone_size: -
d_call: -
j_call: TRBJ1-1
cdr3_nt: TGTGCCAGCAGCCACGGCTTTACAGAAGTTAACACTGAAGCTTTCTTT
cdr3_aa: CASSHGFTEVNTEAFF

v_call: TRBV30
clone_size: -
d_call: TRBD2
j_call: TRBJ2-3
cdr3_nt: TGTGCCTGGAGTGTAGGGAGGGGTAGCACAGATACGCAGTATTTT
cdr3_aa: CAWSVGRGSTDTQYF

v_call: TRBV18
clone_size: -
d_call: -
j_call: TRBJ2-3
cdr3_nt: TGTGCCAGCTCACCACCTAGAATCAAAGATACGCAGTATTTT
cdr3_aa: CASSPPRIKDTQYF

v_call: TRBV2
clone_size: once
d_call: TRBD2
j_call: TRBJ2-1
cdr3_nt: TGTGCCAGCAGCGCGAGTTCCGCGGGGGGCCTGAGCTCCTACAATGAGCAGTTCTTC
cdr3_aa: CASSASSAGGLSSYNEQFF

v_call: TRBV7-9
clone_size: -
d_call: -
j_call: TRBJ1-5
cdr3_nt: TGTGCCAGCAGCCCCCAGACAGGAGGTGGTCAGCCCCAGCATTTT
cdr3_aa: CASSPQTGGGQPQHF

v_call: TRBV30
clone_size: -
d_call: TRBD1
j_call: TRBJ2-6
cdr3_nt: TGTGCCTGGGGTGGGGGGACAGGGTCCCGGGCTGGGGCCAACGTCCTGACTTTC
cdr3_aa: CAWGGGTGSRAGANVLTF

v_call: TRBV2
clone_size: many
d_call: -
j_call: TRBJ2-5
cdr3_nt: TGTGCCAGCAGGGGAGACCCCCGAGGGACCCAGTACTTC
cdr3_aa: CASRGDPRGTQYF

v_call: TRBV7-2
clone_size: -
d_call: TRBD2
j_call: TRBJ2-3
cdr3_nt: TGTGCCAGCAGCTTCAAGACGGGCGGGAGGGCCGGAGATACGCAGTATTTT
cdr3_aa: CASSFKTGGRAGDTQYF

v_call: TRBV3-1/TRBV3-2
clone_size: -
d_call: TRBD2
j_call: TRBJ2-1
cdr3_nt: TGTGCCAGCAGCCAACAAGCGGGGGGGCAAGGAGAGCAGTTCTTC
cdr3_aa: CASSQQAGGQGEQFF

v_call: TRBV28
clone_size: few
d_call: -
j_call: TRBJ2-2
cdr3_nt: TGTGCCAGCAGTTCTCTCGGGGAGCTGTTTTTT
cdr3_aa: CASSSLGELFF

v_call: TRBV30
clone_size: -
d_call: TRBD1
j_call: TRBJ1-2
cdr3_nt: TGTGCCTGGACCAGGGGGCCGAAAGGCTACACCTTC
cdr3_aa: CAWTRGPKGYTF

v_call: TRBV18
clone_size: -
d_call: -
j_call: TRBJ1-2
cdr3_nt: TGTGCCAGCTCACCTAGTCAGGGGAACTATGGCTACACCTTC
cdr3_aa: CASSPSQGNYGYTF

v_call: TRBV2
clone_size: -
d_call: TRBD2
j_call: TRBJ2-7
cdr3_nt: TGTGCCAGCAGTGGCCCAGCGCGGGAGGTTCTTTACGAGCAGTACTTC
cdr3_aa: CASSGPAREVLYEQYF

v_call: TRBV19
clone_size: -
d_call: -
j_call: TRBJ1-1
cdr3_nt: TGTGCCAGTAGTTTCCCGGGGTTGCAAGCTTTCTTT
cdr3_aa: CASSFPGLQAFF

v_call: TRBV2
clone_size: -
d_call: -
j_call: TRBJ1-5
cdr3_nt: TGTGCCAGCAGGGATCGACTGAGCAATCAGCCCCAGCATTTT
cdr3_aa: CASRDRLSNQPQHF

v_call: TRBV6-5
clone_size: -
d_call: -
j_call: TRBJ1-1
cdr3_nt: TGTGCCAGCATGTATAGTGGCCGAGGGACTGAAGCTTTCTTT
cdr3_aa: CASMYSGRGTEAFF

v_call: TRBV29-1
clone_size: few
d_call: -
j_call: TRBJ2-3
cdr3_nt: TGCAGCGTTGACCAGGGGAACACAGATACGCAGTATTTT
cdr3_aa: CSVDQGNTDTQYF

v_call: TRBV18
clone_size: -
d_call: TRBD1
j_call: TRBJ2-6
cdr3_nt: TGTGCCAGTCGTCCGCAGGGGGCATCGGGGGCCAACGTCCTGACTTTC
cdr3_aa: CASRPQGASGANVLTF

v_call: TRBV28
clone_size: few
d_call: -
j_call: TRBJ1-4
cdr3_nt: TGTGCCAGCAGTTTGGGGCGCGGGAGCATCGAAAAACTGTTTTTT
cdr3_aa: CASSLGRGSIEKLFF

v_call: TRBV12-5
clone_size: -
d_call: TRBD2
j_call: TRBJ2-1
cdr3_nt: TGTGCTAGTGGCACCCTATCTAGCGGGTGCGACAATGAGCAGTTCTTC
cdr3_aa: CASGTLSSGCDNEQFF

v_call: TRBV6-2/TRBV6-3
clone_size: -
d_call: TRBD2
j_call: TRBJ2-3
cdr3_nt: TGTGCCAGCAGTTACAGGCTAGCGGGAGTAGATACGCAGTATTTT
cdr3_aa: CASSYRLAGVDTQYF